In this sample, the clone carrying this T cell receptor (beta chain) turned up a few times. The antigen is not known. This record comes from a study of human T cells and chemical hapten exposure. Study in general: Enrolled patients were predominantly female and had alopecia areata, totalis or universalis.

Study observations and caveats: Patch test score tracked positively with PT1 expanded TCR counts.

Per germline, CDR1 SGHAT and CDR2 FQNNGV. V was clipped by 0 bases and J by 1 base, with 13 bases between them. The CDR3 is 17 residues long. Time point: patch test 2, 6 weeks after DPC sensitization. This sample's treatment: therapeutic diphenylcyclopropenone sensitization with weekly scalp DPC. Authors' analysis steps: From approximately 25,000 to 650,000 TCRs were found per sample, with a median of around 100,000. TCRdb fed the RACE reads into MiXCR, producing one record per CDR3 protein. These V and J calls derive from TCRdb rather than the authors' analysis. The repertoire holds some 81,000 distinct CDR3 sequences, approximately 10% seen once, with 1.5% to 2% in the top ten.

The TCR sequence derives from a man aged 18 to 29 with alopecia areata. Some clones in this sample may be carry-over from other donors' samples. The sample consisted of whole blood, taken in connection with sensitization to the hapten diphenylcyclopropenone (DPC). This rearrangement joins TRBV11-2 to TRBJ2-1; perhaps TRBD2 as D (5 bases). The CDR3, as DNA: TGTGCCAGCAGCTTAGATCTCGGGGTGAATTCCTACAATGAGCAGTTCTTC. It translates to CASSLDLGVNSYNEQFF.